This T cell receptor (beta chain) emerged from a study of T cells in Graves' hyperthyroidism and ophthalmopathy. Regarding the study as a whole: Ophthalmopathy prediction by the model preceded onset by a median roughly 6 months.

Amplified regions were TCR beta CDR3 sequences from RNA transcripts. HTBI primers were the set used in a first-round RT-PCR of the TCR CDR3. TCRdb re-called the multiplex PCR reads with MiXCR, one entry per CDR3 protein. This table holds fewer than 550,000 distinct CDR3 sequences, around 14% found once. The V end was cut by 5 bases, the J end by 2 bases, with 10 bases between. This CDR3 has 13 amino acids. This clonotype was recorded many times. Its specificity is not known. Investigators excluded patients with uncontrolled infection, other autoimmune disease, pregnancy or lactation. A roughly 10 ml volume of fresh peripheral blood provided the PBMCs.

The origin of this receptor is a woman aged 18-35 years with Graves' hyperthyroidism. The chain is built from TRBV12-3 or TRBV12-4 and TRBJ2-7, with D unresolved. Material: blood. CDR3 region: CASSMALTYEQYF. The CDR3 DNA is TGTGCCAGCAGTATGGCCTTAACCTACGAGCAGTACTTC.